These 12 T cell receptor beta chains share one sample of origin, sequenced in a study of somatic mutations in cytotoxic T cells in rheumatoid arthritis listed by TCRdb under 2017. The method behind the library was the immunoSEQ multiplex PCR assay. Held by TCRdb, this immuneACCESS table contains in-frame sequences only and omits some clones. Under half of the omission traces to an unresolved V gene where checked; the cause of the rest is unknown. In this sample the table shows over 15,000 clones, 80% to 90% of which occur a single time. Over 12% of the sample rests with the top ten. The sequenced sample was CD8+ T cells sorted from blood. The origin of the receptors is a man in his forties or fifties in good health.

J is TRBJ2-7 and V is TRBV30; D is ambiguous. The length of the CDR3 is 12 residues. The germline gives CDR1 GTSNPN, CDR2 SVGIG (reference sequence). V dropped 2 bases and J dropped 1 base, with 6 bases sitting between them. CDR3 sequence (DNA): TGTGCCTGGAGTCTCGGGTCCTACGAGCAGTACTTC. It yields the protein CAWSLGSYEQYF.

This chain uses TRBV13 with TRBJ2-7; D is unresolved. Germline CDR1 is PRHDT and CDR2 is FYEKMQ (reference sequence). This CDR3 region has 14 residues. V lost 3 bases, J lost 6 bases, and 15 bases lay in between. The CDR3 loop reads CASSFYAGSSEQYF. The DNA for the CDR3 is TGTGCCAGCAGCTTTTACGCAGGTTCAAGCGAGCAGTACTTC.

The rearrangement uses TRBV27 and TRBJ2-7; 7 bases line up with TRBD2. The junction had 4 bases not matched to a gene; V was cut back by 3 bases and J by 2 bases. Germline lookup yields CDR1 MNHEY and CDR2 SMNVEV (reference sequence). This CDR3 is built from 14 residues. In DNA form, the CDR3 reads TGTGCCAGCAGTTTTTCGGGAGGTGCCTACGAGCAGTACTTC. It specifies CASSFSGGAYEQYF.

J is TRBJ1-5 and V is TRBV5-1, with a tentative D call TRBD1 (5 bases). CDR1 and CDR2 (germline): SGHRS, YFSETQ. This CDR3 has 13 amino acids. Trimming shortened V by 0 bases and J by 6 bases, and 7 bases separated the two germline ends. The CDR3 DNA is TGCGCCAGCAGCTTGGGAGGGGCTCAGCCCCAGCATTTT. Translating gives CASSLGGAQPQHF.

CDR3 region: CASSELGGADTQYF. The CDR3 DNA follows: TGTGCCAGCAGTGAACTGGGGGGCGCAGATACGCAGTATTTT. This sequence joins TRBV6-1 and TRBJ2-3, with D perhaps given as TRBD1 or TRBD2 (6 bases each). Trimming stripped 2 bases from V and 4 bases from J, with 10 bases between. Germline V CDR1 and CDR2: MNHNS, SASEGT. CDR3 length: 14 amino acids.

This chain links TRBV29-1 with TRBJ2-1; 11 bases map to TRBD1. Germline CDR1 is SQVTM and CDR2 is ANQGSEA. Trimming cost V 1 base and J 8 bases; bases outside gene matches: 13. This CDR3 is 17 amino acids long. CDR3 region: CSVEAGVRTGGFYEQFF. The CDR3 nucleotides are TGCAGCGTTGAAGCCGGCGTCAGGACAGGGGGCTTCTATGAGCAGTTCTTC.

V usage is TRBV21-1 and J usage is TRBJ1-5; TRBD1 is the table's D call and was not checked against the DNA. TRBV21-1 is reported as a pseudogene. There are 14 residues in the CDR3. Here the CDR3 reads CASSFRGCGQPQHF. CDR3 bases: TGTGCCAGCAGTTTCAGGGGTTGCGGTCAGCCCCAGCATTTT.

The CDR3 reads CASSEASPNTGELFF. As DNA, the CDR3 is TGTGCCAGCAGTGAAGCGTCCCCGAACACCGGGGAGCTGTTTTTT. The J gene is TRBJ2-2, the V gene TRBV2; D is uncertain. Trimming stripped 0 bases from V and 0 bases from J, with 5 bases between. The CDR3 covers 15 residues. Germline V gene sequence: CDR1 SNHLY, CDR2 FYNNEI.

The chain carries TRBV28 and TRBJ1-5; D might be TRBD1 (5 bases). This CDR3 comprises 15 residues. Germline V lookup: CDR1 MDHEN, CDR2 SYDVKM. V lost 2 bases and J 1 base, leaving 9 bases between the germline ends. DNA of the CDR3: TGTGCCAGCAGTTTAGAGTGGGGGAGCAATCAGCCCCAGCATTTT. This codes for CASSLEWGSNQPQHF. The entire variable domain, with the rest obtained from reference TRBV28 and TRBJ1-5, is as follows: DVKVTQSSRYLVKRTGEKVFLECVQDMDHENMFWYRQDPGLGLRLIYFSYDVKMKEKGDIPEGYSVSREKKERFSLILESASTNQTSMYLCASSLEWGSNQPQHFGDGTRLSIL.

This chain connects TRBV11-2 to TRBJ2-1; D is perhaps TRBD2 (6 bases). Trimming pared 6 bases from V and 7 bases from J, leaving 22 bases between. CDR1 and CDR2 from the germline V gene are SGHAT and FQNNGV. The CDR3 loop spans 16 amino acids. The CDR3 reads CASSLILRGAGNEQFF. CDR3 DNA: TGTGCCAGCAGTTTAATACTGAGGGGCGCGGGGAATGAGCAGTTCTTC.

The J gene is TRBJ2-3, the V gene TRBV7-9; D not certain. Germline V gene lookup returns CDR1 SEHNR and CDR2 FQNEAQ (reference sequence). V was cut by 3 bases and J by 0 bases, with 10 bases left in between. CDR3 length equals 15 residues. The CDR3 DNA reads TGTGCCAGCAGCTTCCCGAGCACTAGCACAGATACGCAGTATTTT. Translation: CASSFPSTSTDTQYF.

The chain has TRBV28 and TRBJ2-7; TRBD2 matches 7 bases. The CDR3 spans 14 residues. Germline V gene sequence: CDR1 MDHEN, CDR2 SYDVKM. J was trimmed by 6 bases and V by 7 bases; bases with no gene match: 12. CDR3 sequence: CASTGRREIGEQYF. The CDR3 DNA sequence: TGTGCCAGCACCGGACGGCGGGAGATCGGCGAGCAGTACTTC. The entire variable domain, with the rest obtained from reference TRBV28 and TRBJ2-7, is as follows: DVKVTQSSRYLVKRTGEKVFLECVQDMDHENMFWYRQDPGLGLRLIYFSYDVKMKEKGDIPEGYSVSREKKERFSLILESASTNQTSMYLCASTGRREIGEQYFGPGTRLTVT.